Each of the 27 T cell receptor beta chains below was sequenced from the same sample in a study of T-cell memory formation after mild COVID-19. TCRdb independently ran MiXCR on the 5' RACE reads; one entry per CDR3 protein. The table lists 100,000 or so distinct CDR3 sequences, approximately 10% of them singletons. The sequenced sample consisted of PBMCs or a T cell subset sorted from them (not recorded which). The source is a man between 18 and 35 years old who had mild COVID-19 (a few samples of this study predate the infection). Cell type and time point are not known.

The chain joins TRBV29-1 to TRBJ2-2; D remains ambiguous. The germline gives CDR1 SQVTM, CDR2 ANQGSEA. This CDR3 contains 12 residues. V lost 5 bases, J lost 5 bases, and 9 bases lay in between. The CDR3 sequence is CSVSGRTGELFF. In DNA form, the CDR3 reads TGCAGCGTTTCCGGACGGACCGGGGAGCTGTTTTTT.

This clonotype came up a few times. The chain has TRBV6-5 and TRBJ2-1; D may match TRBD1 or TRBD2 (5 bases each). V was clipped by 2 bases and J by 7 bases, with 9 bases between them. This CDR3 is built from 13 residues. CDR1 is MNHEY, CDR2 SVGAGI, per germline. The CDR3 region has the DNA TGTGCCAGCAGTTACGACTGGGGGAATGAGCAGTTCTTC. Protein: CASSYDWGNEQFF.

This clonotype was observed a few times. This chain connects TRBV27 to TRBJ2-1; the D is unclear. The length of the CDR3 is 11 residues. V was trimmed by 8 bases and J by 5 bases, leaving 7 bases between them. The germline gives CDR1 MNHEY, CDR2 SMNVEV (reference sequence). The CDR3 bases are TGTGCCAGCGGGCAGAACAATGAGCAGTTCTTC. Its translation is CASGQNNEQFF.

The chain carries TRBV6-5 and TRBJ2-3, with TRBD1 matching over 8 bases. The trim removed 4 bases at V and 3 bases at J, leaving 3 bases unmatched. Germline V gene sequence: CDR1 MNHEY, CDR2 SVGAGI. CDR3 size: 14 residues. The CDR3 sequence is CASSFTGGTDTQYF. The CDR3 nucleotides read TGTGCCAGCAGTTTTACAGGGGGAACAGATACGCAGTATTTT.

The chain combines TRBV13 with TRBJ2-1; TRBD2 aligns across 12 bases. CDR1 PRHDT and CDR2 FYEKMQ come from the germline V gene (reference sequence). The V gene end was trimmed by 5 bases and the J gene end by 10 bases; junction bases not matched to a gene: 9. CDR3 length equals 15 residues. CDR3 sequence reads: CASSLPSGGALEQFF. The CDR3 DNA sequence: TGTGCCAGCAGCCTCCCTAGCGGGGGGGCGTTGGAGCAGTTCTTC.

This chain joins TRBV6-2 or TRBV6-3 and TRBJ1-1; 7 bases align to TRBD1. CDR1 and CDR2 from the germline V gene are MNHEY and SVGEGT. This CDR3 region has 12 residues. Trimming at V came to 5 bases and at J to 7 bases, leaving 4 bases not matched to a gene. CDR3 in DNA: TGTGCCAGCAGTAGGGACAGTCTTGAAGCTTTCTTT. It translates to CASSRDSLEAFF.

This clonotype was observed a handful of times. This chain connects TRBV19 to TRBJ1-1, with D maybe TRBD1 (6 bases). Germline V gene lookup returns CDR1 LNHDA and CDR2 SQIVND (reference sequence). The CDR3 totals 13 residues. V gave up 6 bases and J gave up 1 base, with 9 bases separating them. The CDR3 DNA sequence: TGTGCCAGTAGAACGACAGGGAACACTGAAGCTTTCTTT. This encodes CASRTTGNTEAFF.

This clonotype ranks as medium-sized. The chain joins TRBV29-1 to TRBJ2-7; D remains unclear. V lost 1 base and J 0 bases, leaving 7 bases between the germline ends. This CDR3 has 13 residues. Germline CDR1 reads SQVTM; CDR2 reads ANQGSEA. CDR3 DNA: TGCAGCGTTGAAGGTGGGGTCTCCTACGAGCAGTACTTC. Protein sequence: CSVEGGVSYEQYF.

This clonotype has just a few counts. The chain uses TRBV5-5 and TRBJ2-1; D is tentatively TRBD1 or TRBD2 (5 bases each). Trimming shortened V by 2 bases and J by 5 bases, and 11 bases separated the two germline ends. The CDR3 runs 14 residues. Germline V gives CDR1 SGHKS, CDR2 YYEKEE (reference sequence). CDR3 residues: CASSFWGNNNEQFF. The CDR3 DNA reads as TGTGCCAGCAGCTTTTGGGGGAATAACAATGAGCAGTTCTTC.

This clonotype was seen a few times. V and J are TRBV9 and TRBJ1-1, with D tentatively TRBD1 (5 bases). The V gene lost 10 bases and the J gene lost 2 bases, with 15 bases spanning the gap. The CDR3 contains 13 residues. Germline CDR1 SGDLS, CDR2 YYNGEE. The CDR3 region is CAPRGGVNTEAFF. As DNA, the CDR3 is TGTGCCCCTCGTGGAGGGGTTAACACTGAAGCTTTCTTT.

In its sample, this clonotype was seen a few times. The V call is TRBV12-3 or TRBV12-4, the J call TRBJ2-7; D call uncertain. The CDR3 is 14 amino acids. With 2 bases removed from V and 1 base from J, the gap between germline ends came to 9 bases. The chain's CDR3 is CASSLKTFSYEQYF. As DNA, the CDR3 is TGTGCCAGCAGTTTAAAGACCTTTTCCTACGAGCAGTACTTC.

This chain uses TRBV24-1 with TRBJ1-1; D is perhaps TRBD1 (6 bases). From germline, CDR1 is KGHDR and CDR2 SFDVKD. The CDR3 covers 14 residues. Trimming removed 5 bases at V and 6 bases at J, with 15 bases between. The CDR3 sequence is CATSAREDRPEAFF. CDR3 nucleotide sequence: TGTGCCACCAGTGCCCGAGAGGACAGACCTGAAGCTTTCTTT.

J is TRBJ1-1 and V is TRBV30; D is undetermined. Germline values: CDR1 GTSNPN, CDR2 SVGIG (reference sequence). The CDR3 consists of 14 residues. With 2 bases removed from V and 4 bases from J, the gap between germline ends came to 14 bases. In DNA form, the CDR3 reads TGTGCCTGGAGTCCCTGGTCAGAACGCACTGAAGCTTTCTTT. Amino acids: CAWSPWSERTEAFF.

The CDR3 region is CASSLTGRTNEKLFF. In DNA, the CDR3 is TGTGCCAGCAGCTTAACAGGGAGGACTAATGAAAAACTGTTTTTT. This sequence joins TRBV11-2 and TRBJ1-4; weak D call: TRBD1 (6 bases). Germline values: CDR1 SGHAT, CDR2 FQNNGV. The CDR3 has 15 residues. With 2 bases removed from V and 2 bases from J, the gap between germline ends came to 9 bases.

The table lists this clonotype with a few counts. V and J are TRBV7-9 and TRBJ2-7; 7 positions match TRBD2. This CDR3 comprises 16 residues. With V trimmed by 4 bases and J by 4 bases, 13 bases remained unmatched. CDR1 is SEHNR, CDR2 FQNEAQ, per germline (reference sequence). CDR3 residues: CASSSSGGGEPYEQYV. The CDR3 DNA sequence: TGTGCCAGCAGCTCCTCGGGGGGAGGGGAGCCATACGAGCAGTACGTC.

The rearrangement joins TRBV30 to TRBJ2-7; D gene unclear. The length of the CDR3 is 13 residues. CDR1 and CDR2 (germline): GTSNPN, SVGIG (reference sequence). V was pared by 4 bases and J by 0 bases, with 10 bases between. In nucleotides, the CDR3 is TGTGCCTGGACCCCGGCCATCTCCTACGAGCAGTACTTC. It specifies CAWTPAISYEQYF.

There are many counts of this clonotype. The chain combines TRBV7-3 with TRBJ2-3; tentatively, D is TRBD2 (7 bases). CDR3 size: 15 residues. Germline loops: CDR1 SGHTA, CDR2 FQGTGA. V lost 5 bases, J lost 6 bases, and 18 bases lay in between. CDR3 sequence reads: CASSPNAGAGDTQYF. CDR3 nucleotides: TGTGCCAGCAGCCCTAACGCGGGGGCTGGGGATACGCAGTATTTT. Full variable domain (rest looked up from reference TRBV7-3 and TRBJ2-3): GAGVSQTPSNKVTEKGKYVELRCDPISGHTALYWYRQSLGQGPEFLIYFQGTGAADDSGLPNDRFFAVRPEGSVSTLKIQRTERGDSAVYLCASSPNAGAGDTQYFGPGTRLTVL.

The rearrangement uses TRBV7-9 and TRBJ1-2, with D tentatively TRBD1 (5 bases). Trimming shortened V by 4 bases and J by 4 bases, and 16 bases separated the two germline ends. The germline V gene encodes CDR1 SEHNR and CDR2 FQNEAQ (reference sequence). The CDR3 covers 15 residues. The CDR3 loop reads CASSSFDSAIYGYTF. The CDR3 DNA follows: TGTGCCAGCAGCTCGTTCGACAGCGCAATCTATGGCTACACCTTC.

In its sample, this clonotype was seen many times. This chain joins TRBV7-6 and TRBJ2-7; 7 bases fit TRBD2. CDR1 is SGHVS, CDR2 FNYEAQ, per germline. The CDR3 spans 14 residues. With V trimmed by 3 bases and J by 6 bases, 8 bases remained unmatched. CDR3 sequence (DNA): TGTGCCAGCAGCTTCGGTGGGGGAGGGTCCGAGCAGTACTTC. Its translation: CASSFGGGGSEQYF.

The chain couples TRBV20-1 to TRBJ2-5, with D maybe TRBD2 (7 bases). Trimming removed 3 bases at V and 5 bases at J, with 22 bases between. This CDR3 is 16 amino acids long. Germline V gene data show CDR1 as DFQATT and CDR2 as SNEGSKA (reference sequence). The CDR3 here is CSASTVGGGAGETQYF. The CDR3 DNA is TGCAGTGCTAGCACAGTAGGAGGGGGGGCCGGGGAGACCCAGTACTTC.

The chain is built from TRBV5-1 and TRBJ2-3; D remains unclear. Germline V CDR1 and CDR2: SGHRS, YFSETQ. The CDR3 extends over 13 amino acids. The V gene lost 0 bases and the J gene lost 5 bases, with 7 bases spanning the gap. The CDR3 sequence: CASSLVAEDTQYF. The DNA for the CDR3 is TGCGCCAGCAGCTTGGTGGCCGAAGATACGCAGTATTTT. The full variable domain, completed using reference TRBV5-1 and TRBJ2-3, is KAGVTQTPRYLIKTRGQQVTLSCSPISGHRSVSWYQQTPGQGLQFLFEYFSETQRNKGNFPGRFSGRQFSNSRSEMNVSTLELGDSALYLCASSLVAEDTQYFGPGTRLTVL.

This clonotype was counted a few times. J is TRBJ1-2 and V is TRBV15; no definite D call. The germline V and J ends were trimmed by 0 bases and 3 bases, with 14 bases remaining between them. Looked up from germline, CDR1 is LNHNV and CDR2 is YYDKDF (reference sequence). This CDR3 has 16 residues. The CDR3: CATSRDRDKTDYGYTF. The CDR3 DNA reads TGTGCCACCAGCAGAGATCGGGATAAGACTGACTATGGCTACACCTTC.

The table lists this clonotype with a few counts. The chain carries TRBV6-5 and TRBJ2-3, with 8 nucleotides matching TRBD2. CDR3 size: 18 residues. The V segment lost 6 bases and the J segment 3 bases; nucleotides outside the gene matches: 17. Germline values: CDR1 MNHEY, CDR2 SVGAGI. The CDR3 region is CASSPGAGAGRSTDTQYF. Here the CDR3 DNA reads TGTGCCAGCAGCCCCGGAGCGGGGGCCGGTAGGTCGACAGATACGCAGTATTTT.

This clonotype has more than one count but fewer than ten. J is TRBJ1-3 and V is TRBV10-2; D is undetermined. V shed 3 bases and J shed 0 bases, with 9 bases lying between them. There are 15 residues in the CDR3. Germline CDR1 reads WSHSY; CDR2 reads SAAADI. The CDR3 DNA reads TGCGCCAGCAGTGACGCCGGCTACTCTGGAAACACCATATATTTT. Encoded protein: CASSDAGYSGNTIYF.

The rearrangement joins TRBV6-5 to TRBJ2-1; 8 positions agree with TRBD1. Germline V gene sequence: CDR1 MNHEY, CDR2 SVGAGI. The CDR3 consists of 16 residues. V shed 5 bases, J shed 0 bases, and the junction held 6 bases outside the gene matches. The CDR3: CASSLHRGSSYNEQFF. The CDR3 region has the DNA TGTGCCAGCAGTCTCCACAGGGGGAGCTCCTACAATGAGCAGTTCTTC.

This clonotype was picked up many times. This chain joins TRBV28 and TRBJ1-1; D call uncertain. The V gene's germline CDR1 is MDHEN and CDR2 SYDVKM. V shed 6 bases and J shed 2 bases, with 7 bases lying between them. CDR3 length: 12 residues. In DNA, the CDR3 is TGTGCCAGCAGACCCATAAACACTGAAGCTTTCTTT. Its protein is CASRPINTEAFF.

The sample holds a few counts of this clonotype. V and J are TRBV7-3 and TRBJ2-1; 9 positions match TRBD2. CDR1 SGHTA and CDR2 FQGTGA come from the germline V gene. The CDR3 has 14 amino acids. Trimming removed 5 bases from V and 8 bases from J; junction bases left unmatched: 7. CDR3 DNA sequence: TGTGCCAGCAGCGGCGGGGGGGCGTCGGATGAGCAGTTCTTC. Its protein is CASSGGGASDEQFF.